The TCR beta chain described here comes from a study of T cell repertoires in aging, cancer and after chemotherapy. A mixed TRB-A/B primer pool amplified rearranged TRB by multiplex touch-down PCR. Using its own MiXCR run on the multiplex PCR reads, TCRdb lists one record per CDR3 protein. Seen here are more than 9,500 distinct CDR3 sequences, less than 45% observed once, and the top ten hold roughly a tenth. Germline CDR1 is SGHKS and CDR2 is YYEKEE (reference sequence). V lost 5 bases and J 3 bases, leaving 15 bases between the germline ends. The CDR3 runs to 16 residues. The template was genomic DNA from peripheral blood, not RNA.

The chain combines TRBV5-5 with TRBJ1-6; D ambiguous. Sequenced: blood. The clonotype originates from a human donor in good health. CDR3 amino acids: CASSPPDTLYNSPLHF. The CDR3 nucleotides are TGTGCCAGCAGTCCACCTGACACTCTCTATAATTCACCCCTCCACTTT.